This TCR beta chain was identified in a study of long-term antiretroviral therapy in people with HIV. An immunoSEQ assay, version v3.0, was performed at survey level. TCRdb's table, derived via immunoSEQ multiplex PCR, lists solely in-frame clones and lacks some. The sample gives approximately 10,000 clones, about 73% of which show up once; about an eighth is in the top ten. Per germline, CDR1 SGHVS and CDR2 FQNEAQ. The V and J ends lost 0 bases and 6 bases, in that order; junction bases with no gene match: 6. The CDR3 runs 16 residues. This chain joins TRBV7-8 and TRBJ1-5; 9 nucleotides line up with TRBD1. Material: unsorted PBMCs, obtained roughly 3 years before starting antiretroviral therapy. The TCR comes from a man aged 35-49 years with HIV. The CDR3 region is CASSLATGGGSQPQHF. CDR3 sequence (DNA): TGTGCCAGCAGCTTAGCTACAGGGGGCGGGAGTCAGCCCCAGCATTTT. The full variable domain, in which reference TRBV7-8 and TRBJ1-5 provide the parts outside the CDR3, is GAGVSQSPRYKVAKRGQDVALRCDPISGHVSLFWYQQALGQGPEFLTYFQNEAQLDKSGLPSDRFFAERPEGSVSTLKIQRTQQEDSAVYLCASSLATGGGSQPQHFGDGTRLSIL.